Detailed here is one T cell receptor beta chain. Using its own MiXCR run on the 5' RACE reads, TCRdb lists one record per CDR3 protein. The sample records approximately 250,000 distinct CDR3 sequences, roughly 17% being singletons. The length of the CDR3 is 14 residues. V was pared by 8 bases and J by 0 bases, with 8 bases between. Germline-derived CDR1 and CDR2 are SGHTA and FQGNSA. The sample is drawn from a study of T-cell memory formation after mild COVID-19. This clonotype originated in a man younger than 30 who had mild COVID-19 (a few samples of this study predate the infection). Cell type and time point are not known. V is TRBV7-2 and J is TRBJ1-6; D call uncertain. The material sequenced was PBMCs or a T cell subset sorted from them (not recorded which). Here the CDR3 DNA reads TGTGCCAGCCGATCGGCCTCCTATAATTCACCCCTCCACTTT. Its translation is CASRSASYNSPLHF. Using reference TRBV7-2 and TRBJ1-6 for the parts outside the CDR3, the full variable domain is GAGVSQSPSNKVTEKGKDVELRCDPISGHTALYWYRQSLGQGLEFLIYFQGNSAPDKSGLPSDRFSAERTGGSVSTLTIQRTQQEDSAVYLCASRSASYNSPLHFGNGTRLTVT.